A selection of T cell receptor beta chains follows, all from one sample in a study of blood T cell repertoires in COVID-19. Measured with immunoSEQ multiplex PCR; TCRdb has only the in-frame clones, and not every one. The table includes some 300,000 clones, over 80% detected once. Source material: peripheral blood. The receptors here all came from a woman between 50 and 59 years old with COVID-19, enrolled during active disease. The CDR3 runs from the conserved cysteine through the conserved F or W. Each record gives: J gene, V gene, CDR3 protein.

TRBJ1-2,TRBV5-1,CASSRQGAGGYTF
TRBJ2-1,TRBV3-1/TRBV3-2,CASSQKLGGLGYNEQFF
TRBJ2-2,TRBV6-5,CASSSLAVNTGELFF
TRBJ1-2,TRBV20-1,CSASRGDYGYTF
TRBJ2-3,TRBV4-1,CASSQADREVTDTQYF
TRBJ1-6,TRBV5-6,CASSFDLNSPLHF
TRBJ1-5,TRBV7-9,CASGGQGAGQPQHF
TRBJ1-3,TRBV18,CASSPRGLQNTIYF
TRBJ2-3,TRBV29-1,CSAEGLVLSTDTQYF
TRBJ1-6,TRBV30,CAWGDRTDSPLHF
TRBJ2-7,TRBV11-2,CASSLRYGKDYEQYF
TRBJ1-6,TRBV6-4,CASSTTGGNSPLHF
TRBJ1-2,TRBV6-4,CASSDAGGAYGYTF
TRBJ2-7,TRBV25-1,CASSDPFLSGGSYEQYF
TRBJ2-6,TRBV6-4,CASSANRGANVLTF
TRBJ2-4,TRBV5-1,CASSPSRGLAKNIQYF
TRBJ2-7,TRBV5-1,CASSLERALGEQYF
TRBJ1-4,TRBV19,CASSIFPTATNEKLFF
TRBJ1-5,TRBV18,CASSPTGTGSLSNQPQHF
TRBJ2-7,TRBV30,CAWSQDRAEQYF
TRBJ2-1,TRBV19,CASIPTPGTSGLNEQFF
TRBJ2-5,TRBV7-2,CASSLAGDLGTQYF
TRBJ2-7,TRBV2,CASSEYSGSAGYEQYF
TRBJ2-1,TRBV6-5,CASSRGRSGNEQFF
TRBJ1-3,TRBV29-1,CSVAGGSGNTIYF
TRBJ2-3,TRBV4-1,CASSHGPYSSTDTQYF
TRBJ1-1,TRBV19,CASRQGVVTEAFF
TRBJ2-2,TRBV7-2,CASSLLQGVGELFF
TRBJ2-1,TRBV6-2/TRBV6-3,CASSYTGTSGRIEQFF
TRBJ1-5,TRBV6-1,CASRPDSDQPQHF
TRBJ1-4,TRBV28,CASRLRNRGSEKLFF
TRBJ2-3,TRBV5-8,CASSFRASGSTDTQYF
TRBJ2-1,TRBV5-1,CASSSTGNEQFF
TRBJ1-2,TRBV3-1/TRBV3-2,CASSQANTGDGYTF
TRBJ2-7,TRBV3-1/TRBV3-2,CASKRGTSASYEQYF
TRBJ2-7,TRBV9,CASTGENPPYEQYF
TRBJ1-1,TRBV24-1,CATSDYKNTEAFF
TRBJ2-4,TRBV15,CATSRAGTRNDIQYF